Listed here are 27 T cell receptor beta chains from one sample, sequenced in a study of cytomegalovirus exposure and HLA in healthy donors (dated by TCRdb to about 2017). The library was obtained by the immunoSEQ multiplex PCR assay. The multiplex PCR relied on a mix of 60 forward primers for TCR Vbeta segments and 13 reverse primers for TCR Jbeta segments. Held by TCRdb, this immuneACCESS table contains in-frame sequences only and omits some clones. Under half of the omission traces to an unresolved V gene where checked; the cause of the rest is unknown. The sample records 100,000 to 150,000 clones, more than 75% of which are singletons. The top ten hold less than 4.5% of the sample. The sample consisted of PBMCs. These TCRs come from a man aged 35 to 55 in good health and CMV-seronegative.

The chain is built from TRBV5-1 and TRBJ1-1; D is unclear. The CDR3 contains 13 residues. The germline CDR1 and CDR2 sequences are SGHRS and YFSETQ. V was clipped by 3 bases and J by 1 base, with 7 bases between them. The CDR3 region is CASSWSGNTEAFF. CDR3 bases: TGCGCCAGCAGCTGGTCGGGGAACACTGAAGCTTTCTTT.

V and J are TRBV28 and TRBJ1-2; no reliable D call. The CDR3 extends over 10 amino acids. Between the trimmed V and J ends, which lost 6 bases and 8 bases, there was a span of 7 bases. Germline loops: CDR1 MDHEN, CDR2 SYDVKM. In DNA form, the CDR3 reads TGTGCCAGCAGACTCAACGGCTACACCTTC. Its protein product is CASRLNGYTF.

The chain links TRBV27 to TRBJ1-2; TRBD1 matches at 11 bases. From germline, CDR1 is MNHEY and CDR2 SMNVEV (reference sequence). This CDR3 is built from 15 residues. V dropped 6 bases and J dropped 5; count of bases not matched to a gene: 8. The CDR3 protein is CASRDPGQGVYGYTF. The CDR3 coding sequence is TGTGCCAGCAGGGACCCGGGACAGGGGGTATATGGCTACACCTTC.

This sequence joins TRBV27 and TRBJ2-1; 9 positions match TRBD2. Germline-derived CDR1 and CDR2 are MNHEY and SMNVEV (reference sequence). The CDR3 covers 16 residues. V was pared by 2 bases and J by 3 bases, with 5 bases of the junction left unmatched. The CDR3 is CASSLGSGGNYNEQFF. The CDR3 DNA reads TGTGCCAGCAGTTTAGGCAGCGGGGGGAACTACAATGAGCAGTTCTTC.

This clone was observed a single time. This sequence joins TRBV19 and TRBJ2-7; D might be TRBD1 (6 bases). CDR1 LNHDA and CDR2 SQIVND come from the germline V gene (reference sequence). V was pared by 1 base and J by 3 bases, with 16 bases between. CDR3 length equals 16 residues. Written as DNA, the CDR3 is TGTGCCAGTAGTATAGGGGAACCAGGGGTCGGCTACGAGCAGTACTTC. Its protein is CASSIGEPGVGYEQYF.

This chain links TRBV19 with TRBJ2-5; 10 bases fit TRBD1. Per germline, CDR1 LNHDA and CDR2 SQIVND (reference sequence). V shed 3 bases, J shed 1 base, and the junction held 5 bases outside the gene matches. CDR3 length: 16 residues. The CDR3 sequence: CASSIPGTGAQETQYF. Here the CDR3 DNA reads TGTGCCAGTAGTATCCCCGGGACAGGGGCCCAAGAGACCCAGTACTTC.

The chain has TRBV5-6 and TRBJ1-3; D ambiguous. This CDR3 comprises 16 residues. Germline-derived CDR1 and CDR2 are SGHDT and YYEEEE. Deletions cut 2 bases from V and 0 bases from J, with 12 bases between. The CDR3 nucleotides read TGTGCCAGCAGCTTTCGGGGAGAAGGCTCTGGAAACACCATATATTTT. Protein: CASSFRGEGSGNTIYF.

The chain has TRBV2 and TRBJ2-2; 7 positions agree with TRBD1. Germline V gives CDR1 SNHLY, CDR2 FYNNEI. This CDR3 spans 15 amino acids. The junction had 5 bases not matched to a gene; V was cut back by 4 bases and J by 3 bases. CDR3 DNA: TGTGCCAGCAGTGTGGGGCAGGGGGACACCGGGGAGCTGTTTTTT. This gives the protein CASSVGQGDTGELFF.

The chain is built from TRBV4-3 and TRBJ1-4, with 7 nucleotides matching TRBD1. Unmatched junction bases numbered 15, after V lost 1 base and J lost 10 bases. The CDR3 loop spans 17 amino acids. Per germline, CDR1 LGHNA and CDR2 YSLEER. CDR3 DNA: TGCGCCAGCAGCCAAGGGGACAGCCCGGTGGGCTTTGGAAAACTGTTTTTT. It codes for CASSQGDSPVGFGKLFF.

This rearrangement joins TRBV14 to TRBJ1-6; perhaps TRBD1 as D (5 bases). Germline-derived CDR1 and CDR2 are SGHDN and FVKESK. The V end was cut by 1 base, the J end by 7 bases, with 11 bases between. This CDR3 is 15 amino acids long. CDR3 sequence (DNA): TGTGCCAGCAGCCAAGTACAGGCGCGAAATTCACCCCTCCACTTT. Translating gives CASSQVQARNSPLHF.

J is TRBJ1-1 and V is TRBV6-1; possible D gene TRBD1, 5 bases. CDR1 and CDR2 (germline): MNHNS, SASEGT. There are 15 residues in the CDR3. V lost 0 bases and J lost 0, with 8 bases in between. The CDR3 nucleotides are TGTGCCAGCAGTGAAGCACCAGGGTTGAACACTGAAGCTTTCTTT. Its translation is CASSEAPGLNTEAFF.

The rearrangement joins TRBV7-8 to TRBJ2-7; D is unclear. The CDR3 contains 13 residues. Trimming left V 3 bases short and J 4 bases short, with 10 bases between. CDR1 and CDR2 (germline): SGHVS, FQNEAQ. DNA of the CDR3: TGTGCCAGCAGCTTTAATTCCGGGTACGAGCAGTACTTC. As protein: CASSFNSGYEQYF. The full variable domain, rest sourced from reference TRBV7-8 and TRBJ2-7, is GAGVSQSPRYKVAKRGQDVALRCDPISGHVSLFWYQQALGQGPEFLTYFQNEAQLDKSGLPSDRFFAERPEGSVSTLKIQRTQQEDSAVYLCASSFNSGYEQYFGPGTRLTVT.

This sequence joins TRBV14 and TRBJ1-1, with 7 bases aligning to TRBD1. Unmatched junction bases numbered 12, after V lost 0 bases and J lost 11 bases. CDR3 length: 15 amino acids. Germline CDR1 and CDR2: SGHDN and FVKESK. As DNA, the CDR3 is TGTGCCAGCAGCCAAGATCATGGAGGGGGCAAGGACGCTTTCTTT. Translation gives CASSQDHGGGKDAFF.

About this clone itself: At one of its ends the junction is not consistent with the germline gene, which may arise from a read error. V is TRBV19 and J is TRBJ2-4; D unresolved. The CDR3 covers 13 residues. CDR1 and CDR2 from the germline V gene are LNHDA and SQIVND (reference sequence). The CDR3 DNA is TGTGCCAGTAGTGTAAGAGCCAAAAACAGTCAGTACTTC. Translated: CASSVRAKNSQYF.

This clone was counted only a few times. Sequence at one end of the junction differs from germline and may be a read error. This chain links TRBV9 with TRBJ1-2; D perhaps matches TRBD1 (6 bases). The CDR3 is 8 amino acids. Germline V gives CDR1 SGDLS, CDR2 YYNGEE. CDR3: CASSGTAF. The DNA of the CDR3 is TGTGCCAGCAGCGGGACAGCTTTC.

The V call is TRBV18, the J call TRBJ2-7; D gene uncertain. The CDR3 runs to 14 residues. Per germline, CDR1 KGHSH and CDR2 LQKENI. Trimming took off 5 bases at V and 1 base at J, with 12 bases between the two ends. The CDR3 bases are TGTGCCAGCTCAGGAGCCTCTCCTTCCTACGAGCAGTACTTC. It specifies CASSGASPSYEQYF.

The genes are TRBV5-1 and TRBJ2-5, with 12 bases that match TRBD1. Germline V lookup: CDR1 SGHRS, CDR2 YFSETQ. After removal of 5 bases from V and 4 bases from J, the junction contained 6 bases not matched to a gene. The CDR3 spans 15 residues. In DNA, the CDR3 is TGCGCCAGCAGAACCGGGACAGGGGGCCCAGAGACCCAGTACTTC. This sequence encodes CASRTGTGGPETQYF.

The chain is built from TRBV18 and TRBJ2-7; maybe TRBD1 (5 bases). Per germline, CDR1 KGHSH and CDR2 LQKENI. V gave up 4 bases and J gave up 3 bases, with 13 bases separating them. The CDR3 is made up of 14 amino acids. The CDR3 loop is CASSQSGQHYEQYF. CDR3 coding DNA: TGTGCCAGCTCACAGTCAGGGCAACACTACGAGCAGTACTTC.

The chain uses TRBV9 and TRBJ2-7; 12 bases agree with TRBD1. The germline CDR1 and CDR2 sequences are SGDLS and YYNGEE. This CDR3 has 16 amino acids. Trimming at V came to 4 bases and at J to 3 bases, leaving 8 bases not matched to a gene. In DNA, the CDR3 is TGTGCCAGCAGCCTCACCGGGACAGGGGGCGTCTACGAGCAGTACTTC. Protein: CASSLTGTGGVYEQYF.

The chain recombines TRBV28 with TRBJ2-3, with 9 bases fitting TRBD2. Germline V gives CDR1 MDHEN, CDR2 SYDVKM. The CDR3 loop spans 16 amino acids. J was trimmed by 4 bases and V by 3 bases; bases with no gene match: 8. Here the CDR3 DNA reads TGTGCCAGCAGTTTCTTGGGCGGGGGGGTATCAGATACGCAGTATTTT. This sequence encodes CASSFLGGGVSDTQYF.

This clone was observed a handful of times. The J gene is TRBJ2-3, the V gene TRBV7-9, with TRBD2 as a possible D gene (6 bases). The germline V and J ends were trimmed by 6 bases and 2 bases, with 15 bases remaining between them. The CDR3 sequence is 15 residues long. Germline CDR1 is SEHNR and CDR2 is FQNEAQ (reference sequence). The DNA of the CDR3 is TGTGCCAGCAGTGATTTTGGGGGACTCACAGATACGCAGTATTTT. Translated, it gives CASSDFGGLTDTQYF.

This sequence joins TRBV5-6 and TRBJ1-2; no reliable D call. V lost 5 bases, J lost 7 bases, and 12 bases lay in between. From germline, CDR1 is SGHDT and CDR2 YYEEEE. There are 12 residues in the CDR3. CDR3 sequence reads: CASRYDSGGYTF. The CDR3 coding sequence is TGTGCCAGCAGATACGACTCTGGTGGCTACACCTTC.

V gene TRBV28 combines with J gene TRBJ1-1; 9 nucleotides align to TRBD1. The CDR3 covers 13 residues. Germline V lookup: CDR1 MDHEN, CDR2 SYDVKM. V was clipped by 5 bases and J by 5 bases; unmatched bases: 3. The CDR3: CASSTGGWTEAFF. In nucleotides, the CDR3 is TGTGCCAGCAGTACAGGGGGCTGGACTGAAGCTTTCTTT.

This chain links TRBV11-3 with TRBJ2-1, with D possibly matching TRBD2 (7 bases). Germline-derived CDR1 and CDR2 are SGHNT and YENEEA. Trimming removed 3 bases at V and 10 bases at J, with 16 bases between. This CDR3 comprises 14 residues. The CDR3 nucleotides read TGTGCCAGCAGCTTGGGGGGGCTTATCCCCGAGCAGTTCTTC. Residues: CASSLGGLIPEQFF.

The V gene is TRBV5-6, the J gene TRBJ2-7; no clear D. The ends were cut back, 4 bases at V and 3 bases at J, with 11 bases in the middle. This CDR3 comprises 13 residues. The germline V gene has CDR1 SGHDT and CDR2 YYEEEE. The CDR3 region is CASSPTGYYEQYF. The CDR3 bases are TGTGCCAGCAGCCCGACTGGATACTACGAGCAGTACTTC.

The V call is TRBV30, the J call TRBJ2-5; 7 nucleotides agree with TRBD1. CDR3 size: 13 residues. The J segment lost 2 bases and the V segment lost 5 bases, leaving 5 bases of the junction unmatched. CDR1 GTSNPN and CDR2 SVGIG come from the germline V gene (reference sequence). As DNA, the CDR3 is TGTGCCTGGGCACAGGGGAGTCAAGAGACCCAGTACTTC. This sequence encodes CAWAQGSQETQYF.

V is TRBV30 and J is TRBJ1-1; D is ambiguous. The CDR3 spans 14 residues. Germline CDR1 GTSNPN, CDR2 SVGIG (reference sequence). Trimming took off 2 bases at V and 5 bases at J, with 15 bases between the two ends. The chain's CDR3 is CAWSPFGVRTEAFF. CDR3 nucleotide sequence: TGTGCCTGGAGTCCCTTCGGGGTGAGGACTGAAGCTTTCTTT. Supplemented by reference TRBV30 and TRBJ1-1, the full variable domain reads SQTIHQWPATLVQPVGSPLSLECTVEGTSNPNLYWYRQAAGRGLQLLFYSVGIGQISSEVPQNLSASRPQDRQFILSSKKLLLSDSGFYLCAWSPFGVRTEAFFGQGTRLTVV.